This record covers a single T cell receptor (beta chain). What it recognizes is unknown. Stated treatment: oral pan-JAK inhibitor, 5-10 mg twice daily. This entry comes from a study of CD8+ T cells in alopecia areata. CDR3 length: 15 amino acids. Trimming removed 6 bases at V and 3 bases at J, with 18 bases between. Germline V gene sequence: CDR1 MNHNY, CDR2 SVGAGI (reference sequence). Study results and limitations: Expanded CD8+ clones among the top 100, and scalp clonality, were significantly decreased by tofacitinib.

Following RNA extraction, reverse transcription yielded cDNA that acted as the sequencing template. Profiled with immunoSEQ multiplex PCR; TCRdb holds only in-frame clones, not every one. The sample yields roughly 140,000 clones, around 82% seen once. The chain is built from TRBV6-6 and TRBJ2-7; maybe TRBD1 (6 bases). The sample in question was CD8+ T cells sorted from blood, obtained at week 4, from a patient treated with tofacitinib. This TCR derives from a human donor with alopecia areata. CDR3 amino acids: CASSSRTVRNYEQYF. For the CDR3, the DNA is TGTGCCAGCAGCTCAAGGACAGTTAGAAACTACGAGCAGTACTTC.